The 21 T cell receptor beta chains below all came from one sample that was sequenced in a study of T cells in localized non-small cell lung cancer. Sequencing was performed with immunoSEQ multiplex PCR; in TCRdb, only in-frame clones are kept and a portion is missing. This table has 20,000 to 25,000 clones, roughly nine tenths appearing once. The specimen comprised peripheral blood, sampled before any cancer treatment. These TCRs come from a man aged 40-75 years with stage I squamous cell lung carcinoma.

This clone appeared a single time. The chain carries TRBV29-1 and TRBJ1-1; D not resolved. The CDR3 sequence is 13 residues long. Germline V lookup: CDR1 SQVTM, CDR2 ANQGSEA. Trimming removed 3 bases at V and 0 bases at J, with 8 bases between. CDR3 bases: TGCAGCGTTGAGGGGAGCATGAACACTGAAGCTTTCTTT. Amino acids: CSVEGSMNTEAFF.

V and J are TRBV7-3 and TRBJ1-2, with 8 bases matching TRBD1. V lost 5 bases to trimming and J lost 8 bases; unmatched junction nucleotides: 7. The CDR3 is made up of 13 amino acids. From germline, CDR1 is SGHTA and CDR2 FQGTGA. The CDR3 protein is CASSPGQGVGYTF. DNA for the CDR3: TGTGCCAGCAGCCCCGGACAGGGAGTCGGCTACACCTTC.

Here the CDR3 reads CASSLDWYEQYF. The CDR3, as DNA: TGTGCCAGCAGCTTAGATTGGTACGAGCAGTACTTC. The V call is TRBV11-2, the J call TRBJ2-7, with D unresolved. Trimming pared 0 bases from V and 4 bases from J, leaving 4 bases between. The CDR3 consists of 12 residues. CDR1 is SGHAT and CDR2 is FQNNGV in the germline V gene.

A single count supports this clone. The chain recombines TRBV9 with TRBJ2-3, with D perhaps TRBD1 (6 bases). The CDR3 has 16 amino acids. V lost 3 bases to trimming and J lost 2 bases, with 16 bases between them. The germline gives CDR1 SGDLS, CDR2 YYNGEE. CDR3 nucleotides: TGTGCCAGCAGCGAGGGTCAGGGGTTTGCCACAGATACGCAGTATTTT. The encoded protein is CASSEGQGFATDTQYF.

The V gene is TRBV5-6, the J gene TRBJ2-7; 10 bases fit TRBD1. This CDR3 contains 16 residues. V dropped 3 bases and J dropped 6; count of bases not matched to a gene: 12. CDR1 is SGHDT and CDR2 is YYEEEE in the germline V gene. DNA of the CDR3: TGTGCCAGCAGCTACCTGACAGGGGGCCAGTTTGGCGAGCAGTACTTC. Its translation: CASSYLTGGQFGEQYF.

CDR3 in amino acids: CASGIGQGAVGELFF. CDR3 nucleotide sequence: TGTGCTAGTGGCATCGGACAGGGGGCCGTCGGGGAGCTGTTTTTT. The J gene is TRBJ2-2, the V gene TRBV12-5; TRBD1 matches 11 bases. The germline V gene has CDR1 LGHNT and CDR2 FRNRAP. With V trimmed by 6 bases and J by 7 bases, 7 bases remained unmatched. CDR3 length: 15 residues.

The table lists this clone with a count of one. The chain joins TRBV29-1 to TRBJ1-2, with D unclear. Germline values: CDR1 SQVTM, CDR2 ANQGSEA. V lost 3 bases and J 1 base, leaving 12 bases between the germline ends. This CDR3 has 14 amino acids. The CDR3: CSVELLKFNYGYTF. As DNA, the CDR3 is TGCAGCGTTGAGTTACTAAAATTTAACTATGGCTACACCTTC.

The J gene is TRBJ1-1, the V gene TRBV6-6; 7 nucleotides match TRBD1. This CDR3 has 14 amino acids. Trimming took 0 bases from V and 5 from J; bases not matched to a gene: 3. Per the germline V gene, CDR1 is MNHNY and CDR2 is SVGAGI (reference sequence). CDR3 DNA sequence: TGTGCCAGCAGTTACTCGGAGGGGGCGACTGAAGCTTTCTTT. Translating it yields CASSYSEGATEAFF.

This clone is a singleton in its sample. V gene TRBV29-1 combines with J gene TRBJ1-1; D is unclear. The CDR3 length is 14 residues. Trimming took off 4 bases at V and 0 bases at J, with 12 bases between the two ends. Germline loops: CDR1 SQVTM, CDR2 ANQGSEA. The CDR3 here is CSVGGGPMNTEAFF. The CDR3 nucleotides read TGCAGCGTTGGAGGCGGACCCATGAACACTGAAGCTTTCTTT.

The chain combines TRBV7-9 with TRBJ1-6, with D possibly TRBD1 on 5 matching bases. Germline values: CDR1 SEHNR, CDR2 FQNEAQ (reference sequence). The CDR3 is made up of 15 amino acids. Trimming took off 5 bases at V and 11 bases at J, with 19 bases between the two ends. The CDR3 spells CASSLAGYSGTPLHF. CDR3 bases: TGTGCCAGCAGCCTCGCAGGCTACTCAGGGACACCCCTCCACTTT.

This clone came up once. The rearrangement joins TRBV28 to TRBJ1-4, with 7 bases identical to TRBD1. Germline CDR1 is MDHEN and CDR2 is SYDVKM. With V trimmed by 7 bases and J by 8 bases, 13 bases remained unmatched. This CDR3 comprises 15 residues. The CDR3, as DNA: TGTGCCAGCAAGTTCCGCCTAGGGGGCCACGAAAAACTGTTTTTT. Amino acid sequence: CASKFRLGGHEKLFF. The entire variable domain, with the rest obtained from reference TRBV28 and TRBJ1-4, is as follows: DVKVTQSSRYLVKRTGEKVFLECVQDMDHENMFWYRQDPGLGLRLIYFSYDVKMKEKGDIPEGYSVSREKKERFSLILESASTNQTSMYLCASKFRLGGHEKLFFGSGTQLSVL.

This chain connects TRBV5-1 to TRBJ2-7; perhaps TRBD2 as D (5 bases). Deletions cut 4 bases from V and 4 bases from J, with 21 bases between. The CDR3 runs to 16 residues. Germline V lookup: CDR1 SGHRS, CDR2 YFSETQ. CDR3 sequence (DNA): TGCGCCAGCAGCCCGGTTGCCGGGGTGGACGTATACGAGCAGTACTTC. This gives the protein CASSPVAGVDVYEQYF. The variable domain in full, completed from reference TRBV5-1 and TRBJ2-7, reads KAGVTQTPRYLIKTRGQQVTLSCSPISGHRSVSWYQQTPGQGLQFLFEYFSETQRNKGNFPGRFSGRQFSNSRSEMNVSTLELGDSALYLCASSPVAGVDVYEQYFGPGTRLTVT.

V gene TRBV28 combines with J gene TRBJ1-1, with a tentative D call TRBD1 (6 bases). CDR1 and CDR2 (germline): MDHEN, SYDVKM. Deletions cut 0 bases from V and 1 base from J, with 21 bases between. CDR3 length: 19 residues. CDR3 nucleotides: TGTGCCAGCAGTTTATGGGGGGCTCTCGGCCTCGGGGAGAACACTGAAGCTTTCTTT. Its translation: CASSLWGALGLGENTEAFF.

The chain couples TRBV30 to TRBJ2-2; tentatively, D is TRBD2 (6 bases). The CDR3 consists of 14 residues. Germline V gene data show CDR1 as GTSNPN and CDR2 as SVGIG (reference sequence). The germline V and J ends were trimmed by 3 bases and 3 bases, with 11 bases remaining between them. The CDR3 is CAWRTGTYTGELFF. CDR3 DNA: TGTGCCTGGAGGACCGGGACTTACACCGGGGAGCTGTTTTTT. Filled out from reference TRBV30 and TRBJ2-2, the complete variable domain reads SQTIHQWPATLVQPVGSPLSLECTVEGTSNPNLYWYRQAAGRGLQLLFYSVGIGQISSEVPQNLSASRPQDRQFILSSKKLLLSDSGFYLCAWRTGTYTGELFFGEGSRLTVL.

This clone was seen a handful of times. The chain has TRBV19 and TRBJ1-5; D remains unclear. The CDR3 length is 14 residues. Trimming removed 2 bases at V and 4 bases at J, with 9 bases between. Germline V lookup: CDR1 LNHDA, CDR2 SQIVND (reference sequence). The DNA for the CDR3 is TGTGCCAGTAGTATAACGAGTGGGAATCAGCCCCAGCATTTT. Translated: CASSITSGNQPQHF.

This chain uses TRBV7-2 with TRBJ2-7; 9 bases agree with TRBD2. Germline V gene data show CDR1 as SGHTA and CDR2 as FQGNSA. Unmatched junction bases numbered 5, after V lost 1 base and J lost 1 base. The CDR3 is made up of 16 amino acids. The CDR3 sequence is CASSLVASGESYEQYF. The CDR3 DNA sequence: TGTGCCAGCAGCTTAGTGGCTAGCGGGGAATCCTACGAGCAGTACTTC.

The rearrangement links TRBV4-1 to TRBJ2-7; 9 nucleotides agree with TRBD2. The CDR3 loop spans 13 amino acids. V trimming: 1 base; J trimming: 7 bases; junction bases outside the gene matches: 2. Per germline, CDR1 MGHRA and CDR2 YSYEKL. CDR3 coding DNA: TGCGCCAGCAGCCAAGGCCTAGCGGGGGAGCAGTACTTC. Translating gives CASSQGLAGEQYF.

The chain joins TRBV11-2 to TRBJ2-3; no clear D gene. This CDR3 has 15 residues. V was shortened by 3 bases and J by 4 bases, with 14 bases between the two germline ends. Per germline, CDR1 SGHAT and CDR2 FQNNGV. The CDR3 coding sequence is TGTGCCAGCAGCTTGCCCTCCTGGCAACCAGATACGCAGTATTTT. Its protein is CASSLPSWQPDTQYF.

The CDR3 DNA follows: TGTGCCAGCACTCCTGGACTGGGAGCTTACAATGAGCAGTTCTTC. Encoded protein: CASTPGLGAYNEQFF. The chain carries TRBV5-4 and TRBJ2-1; possible D gene TRBD2, 5 bases. V lost 6 bases and J lost 4, with 17 bases in between. Germline CDR1 is SGHNT and CDR2 is YYREEE (reference sequence). The CDR3 totals 15 residues.

A single count supports this clone. The chain couples TRBV25-1 to TRBJ2-3, with a tentative D call TRBD1 (5 bases). Germline V CDR1 and CDR2: MGHDK, SYGVNS. The CDR3 runs 15 residues. Trimming left V 3 bases short and J 2 bases short, with 12 bases between. CDR3 sequence: CASSDQGSLTDTQYF. The DNA of the CDR3 is TGTGCCAGCAGTGATCAGGGCAGTCTCACAGATACGCAGTATTTT.

V usage is TRBV4-1 and J usage is TRBJ2-1, with D possibly TRBD2 on 5 matching bases. The V gene's germline CDR1 is MGHRA and CDR2 YSYEKL. The CDR3 length is 12 residues. V lost 10 bases and J 10 bases, leaving 17 bases between the germline ends. In DNA, the CDR3 is TGCGCCACCACCTGGGGTTCGGGGGAGCAGTTCTTC. Residues: CATTWGSGEQFF.